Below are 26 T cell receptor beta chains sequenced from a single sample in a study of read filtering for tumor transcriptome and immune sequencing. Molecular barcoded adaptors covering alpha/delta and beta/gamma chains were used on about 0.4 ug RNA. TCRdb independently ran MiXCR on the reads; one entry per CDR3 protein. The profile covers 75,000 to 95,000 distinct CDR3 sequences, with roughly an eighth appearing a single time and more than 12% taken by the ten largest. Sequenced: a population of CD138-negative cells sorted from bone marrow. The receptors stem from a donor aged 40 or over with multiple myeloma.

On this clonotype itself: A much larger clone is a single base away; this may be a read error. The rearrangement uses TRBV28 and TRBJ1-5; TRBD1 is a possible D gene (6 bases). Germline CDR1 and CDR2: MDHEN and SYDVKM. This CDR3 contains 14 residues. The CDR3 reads CAGRGPGDRQPQHF. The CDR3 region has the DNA TGTGCCGGCAGGGGACCAGGGGACCGTCAGCCCCAGCATTTT.

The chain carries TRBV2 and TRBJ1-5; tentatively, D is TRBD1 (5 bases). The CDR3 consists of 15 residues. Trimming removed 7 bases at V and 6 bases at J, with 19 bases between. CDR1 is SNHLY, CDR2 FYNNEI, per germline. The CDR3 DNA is TGTGCCAGCATTGCGACAGAGAGGGTAGGTCAGCCCCAGCATTTT. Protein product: CASIATERVGQPQHF.

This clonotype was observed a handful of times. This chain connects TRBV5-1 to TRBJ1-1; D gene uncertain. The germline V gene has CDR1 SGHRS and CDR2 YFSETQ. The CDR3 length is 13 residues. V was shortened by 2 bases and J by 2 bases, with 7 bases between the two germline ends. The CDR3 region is CASSLSINTEAFF. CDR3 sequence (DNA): TGCGCCAGCAGCTTATCCATAAACACTGAAGCTTTCTTT.

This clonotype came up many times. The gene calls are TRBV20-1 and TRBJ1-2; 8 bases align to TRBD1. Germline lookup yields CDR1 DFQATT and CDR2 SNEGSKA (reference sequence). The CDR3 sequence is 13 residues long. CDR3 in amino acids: CRAGGSDHYGYTF. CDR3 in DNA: TGCAGAGCAGGGGGCTCAGATCACTATGGCTACACCTTC.

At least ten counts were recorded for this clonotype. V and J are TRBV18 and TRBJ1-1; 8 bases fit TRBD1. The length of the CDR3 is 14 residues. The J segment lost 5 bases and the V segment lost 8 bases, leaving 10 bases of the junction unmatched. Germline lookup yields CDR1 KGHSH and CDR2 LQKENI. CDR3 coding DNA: TGTGCCAGCCAAGATCAGGGGGCTCGAACTGAAGCTTTCTTT. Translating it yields CASQDQGARTEAFF.

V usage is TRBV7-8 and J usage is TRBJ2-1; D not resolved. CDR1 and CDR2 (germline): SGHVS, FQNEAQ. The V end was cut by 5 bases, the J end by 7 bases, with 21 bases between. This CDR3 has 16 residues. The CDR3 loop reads CASSPRKSERRNEQFF. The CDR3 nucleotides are TGTGCCAGCAGCCCGCGTAAATCGGAGCGCCGAAATGAGCAGTTCTTC.

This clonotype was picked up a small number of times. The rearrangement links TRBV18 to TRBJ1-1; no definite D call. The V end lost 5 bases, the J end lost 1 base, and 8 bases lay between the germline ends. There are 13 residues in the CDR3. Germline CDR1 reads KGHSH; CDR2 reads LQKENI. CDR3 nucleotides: TGTGCCAGCTCAGAAGGAGGGAACACTGAAGCTTTCTTT. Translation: CASSEGGNTEAFF. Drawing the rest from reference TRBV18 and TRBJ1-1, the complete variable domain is NAGVMQNPRHLVRRRGQEARLRCSPMKGHSHVYWYRQLPEEGLKFMVYLQKENIIDESGMPKERFSAEFPKEGPSILRIQQVVRGDSAAYFCASSEGGNTEAFFGQGTRLTVV.

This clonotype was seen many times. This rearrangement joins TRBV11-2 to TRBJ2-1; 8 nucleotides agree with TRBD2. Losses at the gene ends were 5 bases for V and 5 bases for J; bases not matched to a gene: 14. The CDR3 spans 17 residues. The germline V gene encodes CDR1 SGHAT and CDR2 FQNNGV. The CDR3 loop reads CASSPLVASGFNNEQFF. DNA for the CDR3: TGTGCCAGCAGCCCGCTGGTGGCTAGCGGGTTTAACAATGAGCAGTTCTTC.

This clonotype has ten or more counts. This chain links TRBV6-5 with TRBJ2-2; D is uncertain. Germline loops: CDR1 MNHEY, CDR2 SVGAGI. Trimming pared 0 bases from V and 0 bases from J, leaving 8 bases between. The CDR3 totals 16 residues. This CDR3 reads CASSYSATTNTGELFF. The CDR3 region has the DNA TGTGCCAGCAGTTACTCGGCCACAACGAACACCGGGGAGCTGTTTTTT.

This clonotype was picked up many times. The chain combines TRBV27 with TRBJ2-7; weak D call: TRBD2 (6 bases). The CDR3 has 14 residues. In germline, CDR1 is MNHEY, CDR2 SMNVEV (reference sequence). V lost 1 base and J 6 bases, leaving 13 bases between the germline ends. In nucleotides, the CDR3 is TGTGCCAGCAGTTTATGGGTGAGGGGAGGCGAGCAGTACTTC. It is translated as CASSLWVRGGEQYF.

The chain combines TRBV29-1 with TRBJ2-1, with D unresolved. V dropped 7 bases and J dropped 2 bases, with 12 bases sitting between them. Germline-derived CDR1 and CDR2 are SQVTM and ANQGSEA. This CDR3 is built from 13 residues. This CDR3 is CSGRRGAYNEQFF. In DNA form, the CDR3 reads TGCAGCGGGAGACGAGGCGCCTACAATGAGCAGTTCTTC.

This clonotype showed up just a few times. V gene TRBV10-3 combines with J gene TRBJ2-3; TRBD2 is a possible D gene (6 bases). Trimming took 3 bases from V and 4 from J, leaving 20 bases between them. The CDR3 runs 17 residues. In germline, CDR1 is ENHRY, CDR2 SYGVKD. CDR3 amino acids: CAISEPSSARGADTQYF. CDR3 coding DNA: TGTGCCATCAGTGAACCTTCTAGCGCGAGGGGCGCAGATACGCAGTATTTT.

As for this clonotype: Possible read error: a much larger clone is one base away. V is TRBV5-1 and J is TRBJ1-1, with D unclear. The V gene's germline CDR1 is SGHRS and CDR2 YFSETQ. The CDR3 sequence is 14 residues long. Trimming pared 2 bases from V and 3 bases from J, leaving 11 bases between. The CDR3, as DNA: TGCGCCAGCAGCTTCCACCTTAGGGACACTGAAGCTTTCTTT. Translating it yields CASSFHLRDTEAFF.

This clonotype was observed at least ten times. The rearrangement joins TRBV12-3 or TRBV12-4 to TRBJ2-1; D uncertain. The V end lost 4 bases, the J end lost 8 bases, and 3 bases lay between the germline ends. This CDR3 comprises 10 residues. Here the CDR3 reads CASSYHEQFF. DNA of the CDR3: TGTGCCAGCAGTTATCATGAGCAGTTCTTC.

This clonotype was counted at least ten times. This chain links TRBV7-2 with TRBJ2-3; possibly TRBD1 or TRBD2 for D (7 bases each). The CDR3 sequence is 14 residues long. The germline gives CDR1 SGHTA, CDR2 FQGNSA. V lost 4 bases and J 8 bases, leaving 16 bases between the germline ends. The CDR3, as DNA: TGTGCCAGCAGCTCAGGGGGGGCAAGGGTTACGCAGTATTTT. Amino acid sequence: CASSSGGARVTQYF.

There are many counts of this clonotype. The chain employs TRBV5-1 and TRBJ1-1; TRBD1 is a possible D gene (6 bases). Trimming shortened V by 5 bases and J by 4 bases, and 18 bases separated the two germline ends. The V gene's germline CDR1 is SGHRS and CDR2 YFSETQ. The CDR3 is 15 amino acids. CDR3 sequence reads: CASRTVGGWGTEAFF. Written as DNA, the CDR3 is TGCGCCAGCAGAACGGTCGGGGGCTGGGGCACTGAAGCTTTCTTT.

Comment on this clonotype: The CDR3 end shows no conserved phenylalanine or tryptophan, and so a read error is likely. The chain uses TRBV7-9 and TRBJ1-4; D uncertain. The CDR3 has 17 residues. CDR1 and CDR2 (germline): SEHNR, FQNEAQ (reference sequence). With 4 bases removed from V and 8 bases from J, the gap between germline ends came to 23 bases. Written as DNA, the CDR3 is TGTGCCAGCAGCTCCCAAGTAGGGCAGCGAGTTAGAGAAAAACTGTTTTTA. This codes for CASSSQVGQRVREKLFL.

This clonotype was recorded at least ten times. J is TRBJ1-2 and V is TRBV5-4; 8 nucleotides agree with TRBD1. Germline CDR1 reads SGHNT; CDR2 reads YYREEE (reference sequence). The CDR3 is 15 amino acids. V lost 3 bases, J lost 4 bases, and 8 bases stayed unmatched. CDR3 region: CASSSRTGSVYGYTF. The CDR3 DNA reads TGTGCCAGCAGCTCCCGGACAGGGTCGGTCTATGGCTACACCTTC.

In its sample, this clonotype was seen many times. As DNA, the CDR3 is TGTGCCAGCAGTTCCCCCGGGAATTCCTACAATGAGCAGTTCTTC. Its protein is CASSSPGNSYNEQFF. This sequence joins TRBV2 and TRBJ2-1; D is perhaps TRBD2 (5 bases). Germline V gene lookup returns CDR1 SNHLY and CDR2 FYNNEI. CDR3 size: 15 residues. Trimming pared 5 bases from V and 1 base from J, leaving 12 bases between.

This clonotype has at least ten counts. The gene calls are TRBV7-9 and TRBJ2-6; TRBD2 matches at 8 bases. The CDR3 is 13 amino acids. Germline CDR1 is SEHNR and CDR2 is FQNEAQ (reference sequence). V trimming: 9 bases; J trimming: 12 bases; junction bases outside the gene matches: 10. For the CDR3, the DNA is TGTGCCAGTTCGGACGCGGGGGGCGCCGTCCTGACTTTC. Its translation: CASSDAGGAVLTF.

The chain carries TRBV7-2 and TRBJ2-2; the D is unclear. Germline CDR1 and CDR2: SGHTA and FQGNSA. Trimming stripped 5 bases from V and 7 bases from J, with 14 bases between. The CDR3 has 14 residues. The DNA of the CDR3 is TGTGCCAGCAGCGCCCAGGTGGTAGGCGGGGAGCTGTTTTTT. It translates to CASSAQVVGGELFF.

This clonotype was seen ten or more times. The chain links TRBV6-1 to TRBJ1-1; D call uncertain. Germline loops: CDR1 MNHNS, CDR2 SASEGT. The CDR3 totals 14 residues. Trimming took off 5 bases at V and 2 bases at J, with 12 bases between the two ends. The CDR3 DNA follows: TGTGCCAGCAGTAGCCTAATGAGCAACACTGAAGCTTTCTTT. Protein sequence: CASSSLMSNTEAFF.

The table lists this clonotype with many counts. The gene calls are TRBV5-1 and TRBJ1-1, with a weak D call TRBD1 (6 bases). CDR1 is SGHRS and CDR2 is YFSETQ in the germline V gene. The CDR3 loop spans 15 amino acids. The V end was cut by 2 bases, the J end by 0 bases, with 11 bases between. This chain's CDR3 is CASSFSTGLNTEAFF. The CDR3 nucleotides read TGCGCCAGCAGCTTTTCGACAGGTTTGAACACTGAAGCTTTCTTT.

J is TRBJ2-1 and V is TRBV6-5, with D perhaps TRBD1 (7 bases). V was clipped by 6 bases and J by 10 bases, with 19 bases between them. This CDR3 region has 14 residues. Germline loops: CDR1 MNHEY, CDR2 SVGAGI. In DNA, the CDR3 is TGTGCCAGCAGGGAGGGGGCTTCCCACCAAGAGCAGTTCTTC. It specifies CASREGASHQEQFF.

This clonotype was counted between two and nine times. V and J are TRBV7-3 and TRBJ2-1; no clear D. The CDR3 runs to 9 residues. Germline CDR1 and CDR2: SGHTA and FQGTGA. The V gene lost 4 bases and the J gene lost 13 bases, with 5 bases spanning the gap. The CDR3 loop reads CASSSNQFF. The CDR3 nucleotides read TGTGCCAGCAGCTCAAATCAGTTCTTC.

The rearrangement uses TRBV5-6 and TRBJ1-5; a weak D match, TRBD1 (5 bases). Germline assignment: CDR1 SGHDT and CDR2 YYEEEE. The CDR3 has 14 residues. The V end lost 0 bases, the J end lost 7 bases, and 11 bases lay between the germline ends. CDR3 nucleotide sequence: TGTGCCAGCAGCTTGGGCGGGGGAAGCCAGCCCCAGCATTTT. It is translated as CASSLGGGSQPQHF.